The clone carrying this TCR beta chain was observed at least ten times. Its antigen is still unknown. CDR1 is SGHRS, CDR2 YFSETQ, per germline. V was pared by 2 bases and J by 9 bases, with 9 bases between. The CDR3 is 12 amino acids. Via MiXCR, TCRdb re-called the RT-PCR reads, giving one row per CDR3 protein. Among about 190,000 distinct CDR3 sequences listed, about 15% were seen once. The data belong to a study of response to subunit inactivated influenza vaccine. Study-wide findings and caveats: With each seasonal influenza vaccination, the authors suggested, few new T cells are recruited.

This specimen was CD8+ T cells sorted from PBMCs, taken around 5 days after vaccination. This clonotype was sampled from a middle-aged man who received an inactivated influenza vaccine. The chain links TRBV5-1 to TRBJ2-1; D might be TRBD1 (6 bases). This CDR3 is CASSLQGAEQFF. CDR3 in DNA: TGCGCCAGCAGCTTACAGGGAGCTGAGCAGTTCTTC.